This T cell receptor (beta chain) is from a study of blood T cell repertoires in COVID-19 (dated by TCRdb to the early 2020s). General notes on the study: Samples from collaborators originated in the United States, Italy and Spain and spanned both the acute and convalescent phases of COVID-19. Where available, HLA class I and class II types were obtained from metadata supplied by the sample provider rather than from assay-based typing. The prospective study material was composed of cDNA or gDNA derived from T cells, B-cell-depleted T cells, or PBMCs. The dataset comprised deeply sampled blood TCRbeta repertoires from subjects exposed to, actively infected with, or recovered from COVID-19. A de-identified subject ID, COVID-19 status, age in years and sex were almost always included in the sample metadata. The repertoires were released in a freely available public database meant as a resource for research on the immune response to SARS-CoV-2. The samples were drawn from two sources: the first 160 participants of the ongoing ImmuneRACE study, and over 1,000 subjects contributed by 6 global collaborators.

One collaborating source in Seattle enrolled patients during active infection and followed them longitudinally through the course of disease. Collaborating institutions collected whole blood in K2EDTA tubes following their own protocols. Collaborator samples were shipped for TCRbeta analysis as frozen whole blood, isolated PBMCs, or DNA extracted from either sample type. On this clone itself: Its antigen is not yet known. No quality values exist for individual bases; no much larger clone is one base distant.

Overall study results and their limits: The quantity of clinical and demographic metadata differed by source and by participant and was supplied without curation.

The CDR3 holds 16 amino acids from the cysteine to the phenylalanine. Here the CDR3 DNA is all that survives: 48 bases in frame from base 1. V ends up 6 bases short and J 5 bases short, with an unmatched junction base count of 14. Per the germline V gene (reference sequence), MNHEY is the CDR1 and SMNVEV is the CDR2. TCRbeta CDR3 regions were amplified from genomic DNA using the immunoSEQ Assay, a bias-controlled multiplex PCR. Per the original workflow: The number of nucleated cells in each sample was estimated by amplification of reference gene primers within the assay. Sequence reads were collapsed and filtered to measure the absolute abundance of every unique TCRbeta CDR3 rearrangement. For each sample, productive Simpson clonality was calculated as the square root of Simpson's diversity index across productive rearrangements. Drawn from immuneACCESS, this table holds only the in-frame rearrangements with V and J called that TCRdb kept. Clones are partly lost; checked studies trace under half to an unresolved V gene and leave the rest unexplained. That table supplies the V and J calls and clone size; D and trimming were determined from the DNA. The sample records hundreds of thousands of clones, approximately 89% of which are singletons. The ten largest make up around 6.3% of the sample.

The rearranged chain carries TRBV27 and TRBJ2-7, with 9 bases in between that match TRBD1. The TCR was taken from a woman in her twenties or thirties with COVID-19, enrolled during active disease. Sequenced: peripheral blood. The CDR3 protein sequence reads: CASRVNLRDRAHEQYF. The bases are TGTGCCAGCAGGGTAAATCTGCGGGACAGGGCCCACGAGCAGTACTTC.